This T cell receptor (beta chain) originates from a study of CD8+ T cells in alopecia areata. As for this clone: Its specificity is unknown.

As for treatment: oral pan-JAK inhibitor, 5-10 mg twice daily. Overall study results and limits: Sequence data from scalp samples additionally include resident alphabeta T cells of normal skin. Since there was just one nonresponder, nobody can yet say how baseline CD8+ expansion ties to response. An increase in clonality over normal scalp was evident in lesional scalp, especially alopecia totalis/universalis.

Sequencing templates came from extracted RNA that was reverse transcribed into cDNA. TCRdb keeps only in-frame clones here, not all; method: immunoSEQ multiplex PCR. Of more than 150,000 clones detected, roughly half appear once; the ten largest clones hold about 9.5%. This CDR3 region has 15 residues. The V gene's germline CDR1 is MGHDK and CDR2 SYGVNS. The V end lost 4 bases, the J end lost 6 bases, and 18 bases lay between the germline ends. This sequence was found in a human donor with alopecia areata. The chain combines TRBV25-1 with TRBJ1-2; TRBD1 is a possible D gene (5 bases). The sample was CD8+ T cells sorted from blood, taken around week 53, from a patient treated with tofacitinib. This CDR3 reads CASSVWEGPLHGYTF. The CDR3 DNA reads TGTGCCAGCAGTGTCTGGGAGGGACCCTTACATGGCTACACCTTC.